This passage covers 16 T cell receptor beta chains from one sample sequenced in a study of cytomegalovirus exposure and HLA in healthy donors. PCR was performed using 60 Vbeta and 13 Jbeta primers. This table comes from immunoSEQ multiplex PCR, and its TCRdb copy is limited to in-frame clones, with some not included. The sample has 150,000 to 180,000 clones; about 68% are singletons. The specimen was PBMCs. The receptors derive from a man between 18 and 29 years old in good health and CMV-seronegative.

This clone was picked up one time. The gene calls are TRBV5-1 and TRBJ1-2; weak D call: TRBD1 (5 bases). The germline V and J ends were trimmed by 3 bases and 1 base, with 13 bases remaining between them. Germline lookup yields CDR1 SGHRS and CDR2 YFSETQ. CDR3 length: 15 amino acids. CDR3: CASSSFGGGNYGYTF. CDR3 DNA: TGCGCCAGCAGCTCCTTCGGGGGGGGTAACTATGGCTACACCTTC.

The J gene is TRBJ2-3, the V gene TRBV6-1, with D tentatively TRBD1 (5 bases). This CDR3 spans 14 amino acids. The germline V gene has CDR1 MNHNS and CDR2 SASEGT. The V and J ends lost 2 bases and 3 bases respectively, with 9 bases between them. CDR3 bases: TGTGCCAGCAGTGAACGAAAGGGGACAGATACGCAGTATTTT. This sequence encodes CASSERKGTDTQYF.

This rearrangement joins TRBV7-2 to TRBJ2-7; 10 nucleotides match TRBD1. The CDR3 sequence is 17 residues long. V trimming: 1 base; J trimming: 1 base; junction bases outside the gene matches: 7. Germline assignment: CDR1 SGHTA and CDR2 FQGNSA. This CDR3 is CASSLVAPGQGSYEQYF. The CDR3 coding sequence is TGTGCCAGCAGCTTAGTGGCCCCGGGACAGGGGTCCTACGAGCAGTACTTC.

The DNA of the CDR3 is TGTGCCAGCAGCTCCGGGGGAGCGGGGCCCGGGGAGCTGTTTTTT. Its translation is CASSSGGAGPGELFF. The chain combines TRBV11-3 with TRBJ2-2; 7 bases line up with TRBD2. Germline V gene sequence: CDR1 SGHNT, CDR2 YENEEA. V gave up 4 bases and J gave up 6 bases; unmatched junction bases: 8. The CDR3 covers 15 residues.

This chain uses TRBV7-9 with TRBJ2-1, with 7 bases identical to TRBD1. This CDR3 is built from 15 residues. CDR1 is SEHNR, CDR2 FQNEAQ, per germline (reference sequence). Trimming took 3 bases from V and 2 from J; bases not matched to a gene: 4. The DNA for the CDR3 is TGTGCCAGCAGCTTTGGACAGGCGCCCTACAATGAGCAGTTCTTC. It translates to CASSFGQAPYNEQFF.

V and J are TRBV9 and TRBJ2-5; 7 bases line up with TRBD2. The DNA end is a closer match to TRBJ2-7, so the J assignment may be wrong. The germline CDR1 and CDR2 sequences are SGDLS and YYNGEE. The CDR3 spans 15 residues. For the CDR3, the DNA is TGTGCCAGCAGCGTAGGGAGAACTAGCGAAGACGAGCAGTACTTC. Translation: CASSVGRTSEDEQYF.

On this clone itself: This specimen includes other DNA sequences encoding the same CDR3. CDR3 amino acids: CASSYSSGAEAFF. In DNA, the CDR3 is TGTGCCAGCAGTTACTCGTCAGGGGCTGAAGCTTTCTTT. The chain uses TRBV6-5 and TRBJ1-1; D is perhaps TRBD1 (6 bases). Germline CDR1 is MNHEY and CDR2 is SVGAGI. This CDR3 contains 13 residues. V lost 0 bases and J lost 6, with 8 bases in between.

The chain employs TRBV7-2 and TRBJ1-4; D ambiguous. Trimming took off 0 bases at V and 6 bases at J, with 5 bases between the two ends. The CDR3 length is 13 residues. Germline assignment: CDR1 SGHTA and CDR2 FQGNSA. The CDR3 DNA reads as TGTGCCAGCAGCTTAGCGAGATATGAAAAACTGTTTTTT. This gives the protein CASSLARYEKLFF.

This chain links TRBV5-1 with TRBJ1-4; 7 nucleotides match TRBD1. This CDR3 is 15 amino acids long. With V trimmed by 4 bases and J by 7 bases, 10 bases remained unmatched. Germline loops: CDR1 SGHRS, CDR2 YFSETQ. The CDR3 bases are TGCGCCAGCAGCGCGACCCGGGACAGTGGTGAAAAACTGTTTTTT. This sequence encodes CASSATRDSGEKLFF. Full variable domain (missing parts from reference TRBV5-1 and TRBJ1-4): KAGVTQTPRYLIKTRGQQVTLSCSPISGHRSVSWYQQTPGQGLQFLFEYFSETQRNKGNFPGRFSGRQFSNSRSEMNVSTLELGDSALYLCASSATRDSGEKLFFGSGTQLSVL.

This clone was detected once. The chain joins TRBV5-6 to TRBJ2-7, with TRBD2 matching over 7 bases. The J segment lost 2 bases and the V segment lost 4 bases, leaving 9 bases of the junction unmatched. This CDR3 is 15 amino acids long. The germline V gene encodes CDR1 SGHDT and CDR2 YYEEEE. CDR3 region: CASSALGGGPYEQYF. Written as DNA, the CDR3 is TGTGCCAGCAGCGCCCTGGGCGGGGGTCCCTACGAGCAGTACTTC.

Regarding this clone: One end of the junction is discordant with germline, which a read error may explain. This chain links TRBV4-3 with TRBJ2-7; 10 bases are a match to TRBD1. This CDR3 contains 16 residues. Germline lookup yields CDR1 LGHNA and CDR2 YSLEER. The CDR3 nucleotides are TGCGCCAGCAGCCAACAGACAGGGGGCACCTACTACGGGCAGTACTTC. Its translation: CASSQQTGGTYYGQYF.

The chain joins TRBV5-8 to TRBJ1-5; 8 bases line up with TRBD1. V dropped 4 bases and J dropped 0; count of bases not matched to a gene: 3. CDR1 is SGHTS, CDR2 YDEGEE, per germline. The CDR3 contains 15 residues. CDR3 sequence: CASSPGTGSNQPQHF. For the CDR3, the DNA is TGTGCCAGCAGCCCCGGGACAGGTAGCAATCAGCCCCAGCATTTT. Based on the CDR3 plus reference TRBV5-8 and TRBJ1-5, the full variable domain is EAGVTQSPTHLIKTRGQQATLRCSPISGHTSVYWYQQALGLGLQFLLWYDEGEERNRGNFPPRFSGRQFPNYSSELNVNALELEDSALYLCASSPGTGSNQPQHFGDGTRLSIL.

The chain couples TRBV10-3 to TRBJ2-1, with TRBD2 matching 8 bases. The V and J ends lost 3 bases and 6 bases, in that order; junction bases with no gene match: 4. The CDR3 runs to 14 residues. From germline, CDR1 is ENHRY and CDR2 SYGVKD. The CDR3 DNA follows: TGTGCCATCAGTGACCTAGCGGGCGGCAATGAGCAGTTCTTC. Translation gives CAISDLAGGNEQFF.

The DNA for the CDR3 is TGTGCCAGCAGCATTGAGGACTGGACGGACGAGCAGTACTTC. Amino acids: CASSIEDWTDEQYF. The chain joins TRBV7-9 to TRBJ2-7; tentative D call: TRBD2 (5 bases). CDR1 and CDR2 from the germline V gene are SEHNR and FQNEAQ (reference sequence). The CDR3 sequence is 14 residues long. The germline V and J ends were trimmed by 5 bases and 5 bases, with 16 bases remaining between them.

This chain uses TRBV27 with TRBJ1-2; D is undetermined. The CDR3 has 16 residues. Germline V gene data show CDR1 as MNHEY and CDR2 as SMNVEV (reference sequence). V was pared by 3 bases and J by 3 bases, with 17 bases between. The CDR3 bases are TGTGCCAGCAGTTTCCTACCCCCGGGAAGGGACTATGGCTACACCTTC. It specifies CASSFLPPGRDYGYTF.

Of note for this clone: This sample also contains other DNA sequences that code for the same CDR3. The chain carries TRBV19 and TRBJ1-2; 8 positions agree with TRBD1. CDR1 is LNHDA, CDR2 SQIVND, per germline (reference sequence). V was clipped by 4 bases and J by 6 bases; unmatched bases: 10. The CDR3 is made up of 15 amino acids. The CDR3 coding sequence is TGTGCCAGTAGTAAGGCAGGGGGCATTTTGAATGGCTACACCTTC. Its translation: CASSKAGGILNGYTF.